The sequence of this TCR beta chain was determined in a study of cytomegalovirus exposure and HLA in healthy donors. Overall study findings and caveats: The study listed 164 cytomegalovirus-associated TCR beta chains. Immune exposure information available was restricted to CMV serostatus. HLA allele associations emerged for 17,000 or so TCR beta sequences in a later analysis, at 0.05 false discovery rate. Presence/absence analysis assumed near-uniform sequencing depth across donors.

PCR amplification relied on 60 Vbeta primers (plus 13 Jbeta primers). Method: immunoSEQ multiplex PCR; TCRdb's copy keeps in-frame clones and lacks some. The table lists roughly 200,000 clones, more than 65% of them singletons. This CDR3 spans 13 amino acids. Germline V lookup: CDR1 MDHEN, CDR2 SYDVKM. Trimming pared 4 bases from V and 4 bases from J, leaving 8 bases between. As concerns this clone: Its matching antigen is unknown.

This clonotype was obtained from a woman in her 30s in good health and CMV-seronegative. The J gene is TRBJ2-1, the V gene TRBV28; D unclear. Sequencing was carried out using PBMCs. The chain's CDR3 is CASSSPSYNEQFF. The DNA of the CDR3 is TGTGCCAGCAGTTCCCCCAGTTACAATGAGCAGTTCTTC.